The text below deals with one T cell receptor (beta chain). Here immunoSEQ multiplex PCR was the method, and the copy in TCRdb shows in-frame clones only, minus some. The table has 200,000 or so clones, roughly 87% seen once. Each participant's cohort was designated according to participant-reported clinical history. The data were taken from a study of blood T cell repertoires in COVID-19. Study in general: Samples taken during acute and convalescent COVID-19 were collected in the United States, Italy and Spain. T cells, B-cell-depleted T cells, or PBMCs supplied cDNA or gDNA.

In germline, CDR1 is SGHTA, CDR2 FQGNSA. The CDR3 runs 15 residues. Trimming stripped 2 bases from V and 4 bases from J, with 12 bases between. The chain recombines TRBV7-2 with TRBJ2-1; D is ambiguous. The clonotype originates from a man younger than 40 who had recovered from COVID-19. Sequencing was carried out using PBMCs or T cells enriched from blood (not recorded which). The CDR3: CASSLFSSSYNEQFF. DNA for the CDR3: TGTGCCAGCAGCTTATTCAGTAGCAGTTACAATGAGCAGTTCTTC. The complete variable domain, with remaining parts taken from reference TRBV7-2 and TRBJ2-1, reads GAGVSQSPSNKVTEKGKDVELRCDPISGHTALYWYRQSLGQGLEFLIYFQGNSAPDKSGLPSDRFSAERTGGSVSTLTIQRTQQEDSAVYLCASSLFSSSYNEQFFGPGTRLTVL.